This entry lists 12 T cell receptor beta chains sequenced from one sample in a study of T cell changes during pregnancy in multiple sclerosis. Profiled with immunoSEQ multiplex PCR; TCRdb holds only in-frame clones, not every one. The sample lists about 94,000 clones; approximately 93% were seen once. The sample was peripheral blood, taken after pregnancy. The source of these receptors is a female donor with multiple sclerosis, enrolled in a pregnancy study.

The rearrangement links TRBV29-1 to TRBJ2-2, with 9 nucleotides matching TRBD2. Germline CDR1 and CDR2: SQVTM and ANQGSEA. The CDR3 length is 14 residues. V dropped 4 bases and J dropped 0; count of bases not matched to a gene: 0. CDR3 loop: CSVGLAANTGELFF. CDR3 bases: TGCAGCGTTGGACTAGCGGCGAACACCGGGGAGCTGTTTTTT.

The CDR3 coding sequence is TGCGCCAGCAGCCAAGTCTGGGTGCGGAGCTCCTACAATGAGCAGTTCTTC. Amino acid sequence: CASSQVWVRSSYNEQFF. The chain is built from TRBV4-3 and TRBJ2-1, with D hard to call. The V gene's germline CDR1 is LGHNA and CDR2 YSLEER. Between the trimmed V and J ends, which lost 1 base and 0 bases, there was a span of 13 bases. This CDR3 is 17 amino acids long.

This clone was seen only once. J is TRBJ2-1 and V is TRBV29-1, with a tentative D call TRBD2 (7 bases). The germline V gene has CDR1 SQVTM and CDR2 ANQGSEA. V was cut by 6 bases and J by 5 bases, with 14 bases left in between. This CDR3 spans 13 amino acids. CDR3 sequence reads: CSVPRGGDNEQFF. As DNA, the CDR3 is TGCAGCGTCCCTCGAGGGGGGGACAATGAGCAGTTCTTC.

The chain has TRBV16 and TRBJ1-3, with no clear D. CDR1 KGHSY and CDR2 FQNENV come from the germline V gene. This CDR3 has 14 amino acids. The ends were cut back, 4 bases at V and 0 bases at J, with 7 bases in the middle. The CDR3 DNA sequence: TGTGCCAGCAGCCGGTGGAGCTCTGGAAACACCATATATTTT. This gives the protein CASSRWSSGNTIYF.

J is TRBJ2-7 and V is TRBV27; possibly TRBD2 for D (5 bases). The germline gives CDR1 MNHEY, CDR2 SMNVEV (reference sequence). This CDR3 comprises 13 residues. The V end was cut by 6 bases, the J end by 1 base, with 10 bases between. CDR3 region: CASSPGVSYEQYF. The CDR3 DNA reads as TGTGCCAGCAGCCCCGGGGTGTCCTACGAGCAGTACTTC.

The V and J genes are TRBV29-1 and TRBJ1-1; D not resolved. The CDR3 is 14 amino acids. CDR1 SQVTM and CDR2 ANQGSEA come from the germline V gene. Trimming left V 2 bases short and J 3 bases short, with 13 bases between. CDR3 loop: CSVESPPSDTEAFF. The CDR3 coding sequence is TGCAGCGTTGAATCCCCCCCCTCGGACACTGAAGCTTTCTTT.

The CDR3 here is CASSVTISSTDTQYF. CDR3 coding DNA: TGTGCCAGTAGTGTAACAATTTCTAGCACAGATACGCAGTATTTT. The V call is TRBV19, the J call TRBJ2-3; D gene ambiguous. The CDR3 has 15 residues. The ends were cut back, 5 bases at V and 0 bases at J, with 12 bases in the middle. Germline-derived CDR1 and CDR2 are LNHDA and SQIVND (reference sequence).

This sequence joins TRBV9 and TRBJ2-1; TRBD2 matches 10 bases. Trimming took 8 bases from V and 10 from J; bases not matched to a gene: 12. Germline-derived CDR1 and CDR2 are SGDLS and YYNGEE. CDR3 length: 14 residues. The chain's CDR3 is CASNGAGGPGEQFF. The CDR3 DNA reads as TGTGCCAGTAATGGAGCGGGAGGGCCCGGGGAGCAGTTCTTC.

The chain is built from TRBV6-5 and TRBJ1-1, with 7 bases aligning to TRBD1. This CDR3 is 14 amino acids long. Germline trimming cut 4 bases from V and 7 bases from J; bases unmatched to any gene: 9. CDR1 is MNHEY, CDR2 SVGAGI, per germline. The CDR3 protein is CASSFYGTDYEAFF. The CDR3 DNA follows: TGTGCCAGCAGTTTCTACGGGACAGATTATGAAGCTTTCTTT.

The V gene is TRBV9, the J gene TRBJ2-7; TRBD2 matches 10 bases. The CDR3 is 14 residues long. Losses at the gene ends were 6 bases for V and 4 bases for J; bases not matched to a gene: 7. Germline CDR1 is SGDLS and CDR2 is YYNGEE. The CDR3 region has the DNA TGTGCCAGCAAATTGCGGACTAGCGGATACGAGCAGTACTTC. Translated: CASKLRTSGYEQYF.

The chain recombines TRBV6-6 with TRBJ1-2; D might be TRBD1 (5 bases). This CDR3 contains 16 residues. The V and J ends lost 2 bases and 3 bases respectively, with 16 bases between them. The germline V gene has CDR1 MNHNY and CDR2 SVGAGI (reference sequence). This CDR3 reads CASSYPPGQEDYGYTF. CDR3 nucleotide sequence: TGTGCCAGCAGTTACCCTCCTGGACAAGAGGACTATGGCTACACCTTC.

The V gene is TRBV7-2, the J gene TRBJ2-7, with TRBD2 matching over 9 bases. Germline CDR1 SGHTA, CDR2 FQGNSA. V dropped 6 bases and J dropped 0; count of bases not matched to a gene: 6. The CDR3 length is 15 residues. The CDR3, as DNA: TGTGCCAGCAGTTCGGGCGGGAGGGCCTCCTACGAGCAGTACTTC. Translated, it gives CASSSGGRASYEQYF.